Presented here are 5 T cell receptor beta chains from one specimen sequenced in a study of blood T cell repertoires in COVID-19. Sequencing used immunoSEQ multiplex PCR; TCRdb keeps in-frame clones, though not all of them. The sample includes 80,000 or so clones, about four fifths of them seen just once. Sequencing was performed on peripheral blood. The receptors come from a woman in her 70s with acute or convalescent COVID-19.

This chain connects TRBV7-9 to TRBJ1-1; 7 bases line up with TRBD1. With V trimmed by 1 base and J by 4 bases, 3 bases remained unmatched. The germline gives CDR1 SEHNR, CDR2 FQNEAQ (reference sequence). The CDR3 runs 14 residues. CDR3 in DNA: TGTGCCAGCAGCTTAGGACAGGGAACCACTGAAGCTTTCTTT. As protein: CASSLGQGTTEAFF.

This chain connects TRBV5-1 to TRBJ1-4; a possible D gene is TRBD1 (5 bases). Germline V lookup: CDR1 SGHRS, CDR2 YFSETQ. V was pared by 3 bases and J by 7 bases, with 19 bases between. The CDR3 contains 16 residues. The CDR3 reads CASSSNVGRGGEKLFF. CDR3 coding DNA: TGCGCCAGCAGCTCGAACGTGGGCCGGGGGGGTGAAAAACTGTTTTTT.

This clone was picked up one time. The chain is built from TRBV5-1 and TRBJ1-4; 9 nucleotides match TRBD1. CDR1 is SGHRS and CDR2 is YFSETQ in the germline V gene. V lost 0 bases and J lost 5; bases outside the gene matches: 8. CDR3 size: 17 residues. DNA of the CDR3: TGCGCCAGCAGCTTGGGTGGACAGGGGTTCGGGAATGAAAAACTGTTTTTT. Its translation: CASSLGGQGFGNEKLFF.

V is TRBV6-5 and J is TRBJ1-1; D call uncertain. Germline V lookup: CDR1 MNHEY, CDR2 SVGAGI. The germline V and J ends were trimmed by 5 bases and 1 base, with 5 bases remaining between them. The CDR3 runs to 12 residues. CDR3 in DNA: TGTGCCAGCAGTCCCCAGAACACTGAAGCTTTCTTT. Encoded protein: CASSPQNTEAFF.

The chain combines TRBV3-1 (or the pseudogene TRBV3-2) with TRBJ2-7, with D maybe TRBD2 (5 bases). The V end lost 1 base, the J end lost 5 bases, and 9 bases lay between the germline ends. This CDR3 has 13 amino acids. Germline CDR1 and CDR2: LGHDT and YNNKEL (reference sequence). The CDR3 nucleotides read TGTGCCAGCAGCCAAGTGTTCGGGAACGAGCAGTACTTC. Protein sequence: CASSQVFGNEQYF.